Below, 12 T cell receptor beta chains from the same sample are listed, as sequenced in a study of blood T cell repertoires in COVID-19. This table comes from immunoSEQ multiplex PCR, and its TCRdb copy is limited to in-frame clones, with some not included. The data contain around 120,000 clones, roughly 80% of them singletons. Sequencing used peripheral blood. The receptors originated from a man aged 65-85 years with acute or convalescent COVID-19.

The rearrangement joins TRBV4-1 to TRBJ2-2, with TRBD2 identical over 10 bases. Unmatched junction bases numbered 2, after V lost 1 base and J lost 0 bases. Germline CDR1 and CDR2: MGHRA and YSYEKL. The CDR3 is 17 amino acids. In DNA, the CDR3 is TGCGCCAGCAGCCAAGGGCTAGCGGGGGCGAACACCGGGGAGCTGTTTTTT. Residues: CASSQGLAGANTGELFF.

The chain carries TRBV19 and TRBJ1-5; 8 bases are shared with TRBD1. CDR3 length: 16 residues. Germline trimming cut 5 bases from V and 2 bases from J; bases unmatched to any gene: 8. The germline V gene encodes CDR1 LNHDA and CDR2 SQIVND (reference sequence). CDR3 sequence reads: CASSRPDRVGNQPQHF. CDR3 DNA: TGTGCCAGTAGTCGCCCGGACAGGGTGGGCAATCAGCCCCAGCATTTT.

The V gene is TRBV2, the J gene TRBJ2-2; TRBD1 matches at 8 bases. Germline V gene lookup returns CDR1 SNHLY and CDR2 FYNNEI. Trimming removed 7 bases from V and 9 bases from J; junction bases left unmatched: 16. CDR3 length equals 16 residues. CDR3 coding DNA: TGTGCCAGCACCTCCCAGCCGGGACAGGCCAACCGGGAGCTGTTTTTT. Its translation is CASTSQPGQANRELFF.

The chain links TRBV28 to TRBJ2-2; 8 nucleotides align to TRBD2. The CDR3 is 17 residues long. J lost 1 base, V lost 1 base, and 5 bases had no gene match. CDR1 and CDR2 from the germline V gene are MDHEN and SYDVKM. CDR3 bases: TGTGCCAGCAGTTTATCAGCGGGGGCCGGGAACACCGGGGAGCTGTTTTTT. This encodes CASSLSAGAGNTGELFF.

The DNA of the CDR3 is TGTGCCAGCAGCTTAGCGCCGGGACAGTATAATGAAAAACTGTTTTTT. Protein product: CASSLAPGQYNEKLFF. The genes are TRBV7-9 and TRBJ1-4, with TRBD1 matching 7 bases. Per the germline V gene, CDR1 is SEHNR and CDR2 is FQNEAQ (reference sequence). The V gene end was trimmed by 0 bases and the J gene end by 4 bases; junction bases not matched to a gene: 5. The CDR3 has 16 amino acids.

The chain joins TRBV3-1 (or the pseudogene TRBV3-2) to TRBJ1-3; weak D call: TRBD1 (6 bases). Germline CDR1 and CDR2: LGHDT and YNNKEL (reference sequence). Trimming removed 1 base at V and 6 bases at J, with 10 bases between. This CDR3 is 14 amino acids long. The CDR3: CASSQGQGLNTIYF. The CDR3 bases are TGTGCCAGCAGCCAAGGGCAGGGGTTAAACACCATATATTTT.

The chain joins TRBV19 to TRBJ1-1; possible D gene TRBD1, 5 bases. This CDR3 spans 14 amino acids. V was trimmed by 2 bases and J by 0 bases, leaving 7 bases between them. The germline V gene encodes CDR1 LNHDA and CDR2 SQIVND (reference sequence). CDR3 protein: CASSIKGLNTEAFF. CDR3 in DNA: TGTGCCAGTAGTATAAAGGGGTTGAACACTGAAGCTTTCTTT.

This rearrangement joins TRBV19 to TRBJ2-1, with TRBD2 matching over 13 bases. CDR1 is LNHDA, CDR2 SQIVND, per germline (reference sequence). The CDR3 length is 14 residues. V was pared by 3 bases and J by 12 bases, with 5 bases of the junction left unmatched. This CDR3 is CASSITSGGAGQFF. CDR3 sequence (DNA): TGTGCCAGTAGTATTACTAGCGGGGGGGCCGGGCAGTTCTTC.

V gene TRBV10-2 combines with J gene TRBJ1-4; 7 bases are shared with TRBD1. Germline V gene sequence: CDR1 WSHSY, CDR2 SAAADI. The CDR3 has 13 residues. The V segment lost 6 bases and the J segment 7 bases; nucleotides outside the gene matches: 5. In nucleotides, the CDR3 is TGCGCCAGCAGAGACAGGGTATCTGAAAAACTGTTTTTT. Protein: CASRDRVSEKLFF.

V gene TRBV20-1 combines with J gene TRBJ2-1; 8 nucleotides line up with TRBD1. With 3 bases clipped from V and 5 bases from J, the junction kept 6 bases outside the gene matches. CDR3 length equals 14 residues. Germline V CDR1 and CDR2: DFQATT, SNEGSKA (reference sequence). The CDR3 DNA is TGCAGTGCTAGTCGACAGGGGATTAACAATGAGCAGTTCTTC. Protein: CSASRQGINNEQFF.

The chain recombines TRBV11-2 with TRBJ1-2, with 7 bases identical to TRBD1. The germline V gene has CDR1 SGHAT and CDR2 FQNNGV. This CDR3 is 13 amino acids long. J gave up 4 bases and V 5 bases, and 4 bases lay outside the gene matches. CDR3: CASSRDSSYGYTF. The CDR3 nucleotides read TGTGCCAGCAGCCGGGACAGTAGCTATGGCTACACCTTC. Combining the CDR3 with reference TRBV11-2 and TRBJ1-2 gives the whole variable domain EAGVAQSPRYKIIEKRQSVAFWCNPISGHATLYWYQQILGQGPKLLIQFQNNGVVDDSQLPKDRFSAERLKGVDSTLKIQPAKLEDSAVYLCASSRDSSYGYTFGSGTRLTVV.

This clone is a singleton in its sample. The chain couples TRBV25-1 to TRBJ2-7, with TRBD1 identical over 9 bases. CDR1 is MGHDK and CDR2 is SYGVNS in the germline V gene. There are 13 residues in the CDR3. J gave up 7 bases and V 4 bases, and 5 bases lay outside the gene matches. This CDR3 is CASSGRDRDEQYF. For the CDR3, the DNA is TGTGCCAGCAGTGGCCGGGACAGGGATGAGCAGTACTTC.